These T cell receptor beta chains were read from a single sample in a study of post-analysis software for immune sequencing data. From the PCR reads, TCRdb called clonotypes with MiXCR, one entry per CDR3 protein. The top ten clones hold approximately 0.55% of a sample with 700,000 to 800,000 distinct CDR3 sequences, 30% of them seen once. Sequenced sample: blood. The receptor set was obtained from a girl between 5 and 17 years old with multiple sclerosis. Both conserved end residues are part of each CDR3. The D gene is left open where the match is weak. Clone size, where shown, is once, few, many, or a class for clones that have expanded.

J	size	length	D	V	CDR3	DNA
TRBJ2-7	few	14	TRBD1	TRBV9	CASSVGQLYYEQYF	TGTGCCAGCAGCGTGGGACAGCTCTACTACGAGCAGTACTTC
TRBJ2-1	NA	14	NA	TRBV24-1	CATSDLSHDNEQFF	TGTGCCACCAGTGATTTGTCACATGACAATGAGCAGTTCTTC
TRBJ2-5	many	13	NA	TRBV7-2	CASSLRSRETQYF	TGTGCCAGCAGCTTAAGGAGTCGAGAGACCCAGTACTTC
TRBJ1-4	NA	15	NA	TRBV20-1	CSARNHWASDEKLFF	TGCAGTGCTAGAAATCATTGGGCCTCGGATGAAAAACTGTTTTTT
TRBJ2-3	NA	16	TRBD2	TRBV7-9	CASSPWEAGLTDTQYF	TGTGCCAGCAGCCCCTGGGAAGCGGGGCTCACAGATACGCAGTATTTT
TRBJ2-7	NA	14	NA	TRBV7-2	CASSFRRGSYEQYF	TGTGCCAGCAGCTTTAGGAGGGGGTCCTACGAGCAGTACTTC
TRBJ1-2	NA	9	NA	TRBV29-1	CSVAAGYTF	TGCAGTGTTGCGGCAGGCTACACCTTC
TRBJ1-1	many	13	TRBD1	TRBV12-3/TRBV12-4	CASSRTGGTEAFF	TGTGCCAGCAGTCGGACAGGGGGCACTGAAGCTTTCTTT
TRBJ1-5	NA	16	NA	TRBV4-1	CASSQGGARGNQPQHF	TGCGCCAGCAGCCAGGGAGGGGCTAGGGGCAATCAGCCCCAGCATTTT
TRBJ1-2	NA	13	NA	TRBV10-2	CAANLGGSYGYTF	TGCGCCGCCAACCTTGGGGGATCCTATGGCTACACCTTC
TRBJ2-3	NA	14	TRBD2	TRBV3-1	CASSQGGSGFTQYF	TGTGCCAGCAGCCAAGGCGGGAGCGGTTTTACGCAGTATTTT
TRBJ2-7	NA	16	TRBD2	TRBV20-1	CSARDLASGGPYEQYF	TGCAGTGCTAGAGATCTCGCTAGCGGGGGCCCATACGAGCAGTACTTC
TRBJ2-3	many	13	NA	TRBV7-9	CASSPHGGGTQYF	TGTGCCAGCAGCCCTCACGGGGGAGGTACGCAGTATTTT
TRBJ2-3	NA	15	NA	TRBV7-6	CASSLRLDVRDTQYF	TGTGCCAGCAGCTTAAGACTAGATGTTAGAGATACGCAGTATTTT
TRBJ2-6	NA	15	NA	TRBV7-2	CASTLIASGANVLTF	TGTGCCAGCACCCTTATCGCCTCTGGGGCCAACGTCCTGACTTTC
TRBJ1-1	few	13	NA	TRBV29-1	CSGSRIRATEAFF	TGCAGCGGATCTAGGATTAGAGCGACTGAAGCTTTCTTT
TRBJ1-4	few	15	NA	TRBV2	CASSESVATNEKLFF	TGTGCCAGCAGTGAGTCTGTTGCAACTAATGAAAAACTGTTTTTT
TRBJ1-1	NA	16	NA	TRBV6-2/TRBV6-3	CASSWIRGIMNTGAFF	TGTGCCAGCAGTTGGATCCGGGGGATAATGAACACTGGAGCTTTCTTT
TRBJ2-7	NA	13	NA	TRBV12-5	CASGLGTVYEQYF	TGTGCTAGTGGTTTGGGTACGGTCTACGAGCAGTACTTC
TRBJ2-5	NA	16	TRBD2	TRBV20-1	CSARPLAGGPQETQYF	TGCAGTGCTAGGCCCCTAGCGGGGGGGCCCCAAGAGACCCAGTACTTC
TRBJ1-2	few	18	NA	TRBV6-5	CASSYSMSLAVGLNGYTF	TGTGCCAGCAGTTACTCGATGTCGCTGGCGGTTGGTTTGAATGGCTACACCTTC
TRBJ2-5	many	15	NA	TRBV6-5	CASSRQFNSQETQYF	TGTGCCAGCAGCCGACAGTTCAACTCCCAAGAGACCCAGTACTTC
TRBJ2-2	NA	19	NA	TRBV5-1	CASSLAEGSSSSNTGELFF	TGCGCCAGCAGCTTGGCCGAGGGGTCGAGCAGCTCGAACACCGGGGAGCTGTTTTTT
TRBJ1-2	NA	15	TRBD1	TRBV5-6	CASSALTGGGYGYTF	TGTGCCAGCAGCGCCCTGACAGGGGGCGGCTATGGCTACACCTTC
TRBJ2-3	few	12	NA	TRBV28	CASSYYTDTQYF	TGTGCCAGCAGTTACTACACAGATACGCAGTATTTT
TRBJ2-1	few	16	TRBD2	TRBV5-1	CASSLGLAGLYNEQFF	TGCGCCAGCAGCCTCGGACTAGCGGGCCTATACAATGAGCAGTTCTTC
TRBJ2-3	NA	16	TRBD2	TRBV7-2	CASSSRAGGGTDTQYF	TGTGCCAGCAGCTCGCGAGCGGGCGGGGGGACAGATACGCAGTATTTT
TRBJ1-1	few	14	NA	TRBV5-1	CASSVTAGNTEAFF	TGCGCCAGCAGCGTCACCGCAGGGAACACTGAAGCTTTCTTT
TRBJ2-6	many	15	NA	TRBV4-3	CASSQENSGANVLTF	TGTGCCAGCAGCCAAGAAAACTCTGGGGCCAACGTCCTGACTTTC
TRBJ2-1	NA	17	NA	TRBV7-9	CASSPPTARAGYNEQFF	TGTGCCAGCAGCCCTCCCACCGCTAGGGCAGGGTACAATGAGCAGTTCTTC
TRBJ1-5	NA	15	NA	TRBV3-1	CASSQSLLRDQPQHF	TGTGCCAGCAGCCAATCCCTTCTCCGGGATCAGCCCCAGCATTTT
TRBJ1-2	NA	13	NA	TRBV3-1	CASSQDAAGGYTF	TGTGCCAGCAGCCAAGACGCGGCCGGCGGCTACACCTTC
TRBJ2-2	NA	15	NA	TRBV7-2	CASRMIAVYTGELFF	TGTGCCAGCAGGATGATAGCGGTATACACCGGGGAGCTGTTTTTT
TRBJ2-4	NA	15	NA	TRBV3-1	CASSRGRFPKNIQYF	TGTGCCAGCAGCCGTGGGAGGTTTCCCAAAAACATTCAGTACTTC
TRBJ1-5	NA	14	TRBD1	TRBV6-5	CASTQRGPSQPQHF	TGTGCCAGCACCCAAAGGGGGCCCAGTCAGCCCCAGCATTTT
TRBJ1-5	NA	18	TRBD1	TRBV4-3	CASSQDSGQDNSNQPQHF	TGCGCCAGCAGCCAAGATAGTGGACAGGACAATAGCAATCAGCCCCAGCATTTT
TRBJ2-5	few	13	NA	TRBV27	CASRPGGSETQYF	TGTGCCAGCAGACCCGGCGGGTCAGAGACCCAGTACTTC
TRBJ2-1	few	11	NA	TRBV6-2/TRBV6-3	CASSYSQEQFF	TGTGCCAGCAGTTACTCGCAGGAGCAGTTCTTC
TRBJ2-5	NA	16	TRBD1	TRBV28	CASSPSGTGGRETQYF	TGTGCCAGCAGTCCATCCGGGACAGGGGGCCGGGAGACCCAGTACTTC
TRBJ2-7	NA	15	NA	TRBV20-1	CSARDPRQSSYERYF	TGCAGTGCTAGAGATCCGAGACAGAGCTCCTACGAGCGGTACTTC
TRBJ2-7	NA	16	NA	TRBV21-1	CASSKPSVTNHSEQYF	TGTGCCAGCAGCAAACCGTCCGTAACCAACCATTCCGAGCAGTACTTC
TRBJ2-5	NA	14	TRBD1	TRBV27	CASSLTGGQEIQYF	TGTGCCAGCAGTTTGACAGGGGGACAAGAGATCCAGTACTTC
TRBJ2-3	NA	14	NA	TRBV29-1	CSVVASGSTDTQYF	TGCAGCGTTGTGGCGAGCGGGAGCACAGATACGCAGTATTTT
TRBJ2-1	few	14	NA	TRBV20-1	CSASAVETYNEQFF	TGCAGTGCTAGTGCAGTCGAAACCTACAATGAGCAGTTCTTC
TRBJ1-2	NA	14	NA	TRBV10-3	CATKEAGDNYGYTF	TGTGCCACCAAGGAGGCAGGGGACAACTATGGCTACACCTTC
TRBJ2-7	NA	15	TRBD2	TRBV4-3	CASSQDREDPYEQYF	TGCGCCAGCAGCCAAGACCGGGAGGACCCCTACGAGCAGTACTTC